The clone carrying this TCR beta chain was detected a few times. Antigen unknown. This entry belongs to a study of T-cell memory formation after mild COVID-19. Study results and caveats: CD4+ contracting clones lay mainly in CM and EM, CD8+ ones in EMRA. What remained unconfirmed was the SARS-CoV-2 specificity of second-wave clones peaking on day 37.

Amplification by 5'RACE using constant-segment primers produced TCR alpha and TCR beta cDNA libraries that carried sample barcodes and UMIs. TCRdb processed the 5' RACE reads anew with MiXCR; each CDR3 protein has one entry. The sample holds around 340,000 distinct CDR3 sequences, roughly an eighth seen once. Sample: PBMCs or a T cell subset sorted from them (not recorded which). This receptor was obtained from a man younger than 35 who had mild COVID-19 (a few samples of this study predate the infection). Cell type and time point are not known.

This CDR3 reads CASSPGTGRQVVTEAFF. As DNA, the CDR3 is TGTGCCAGCAGTCCCGGGACAGGGCGCCAGGTAGTGACTGAAGCTTTCTTT. The chain uses TRBV7-8 and TRBJ1-1; TRBD1 matches at 9 bases. This CDR3 comprises 17 residues. Germline-derived CDR1 and CDR2 are SGHVS and FQNEAQ. The V gene end was trimmed by 6 bases and the J gene end by 5 bases; junction bases not matched to a gene: 16.